This is a list of T cell receptor beta chains from one sample in a study of regulatory T cells in long-lasting Graves disease. TCRdb itself ran the multiplex PCR reads through MiXCR, one entry per CDR3 protein. The data contain some 250,000 distinct CDR3 sequences, about 20% of them singletons. The data also belong to a second study, concerning T cells in Graves' hyperthyroidism and ophthalmopathy.

Sequenced here: peripheral blood mononuclear cells (PBMCs), sampled at new diagnosis, from a patient treated with antithyroid drugs. The receptors derive from a young woman with Graves disease. The conserved cysteine and the conserved F or W are not part of the CDR3 here. A D gene is named only where the DNA matches it firmly. A row's size may be missing; if present it is once, few, many or a size class.

TRBV20-1	many	TRBD2	TRBJ2-7	SAPGLAGAYEQY
TRBV3-1	many	.	TRBJ1-3	ASSQAVLSGNTIY
TRBV27	.	.	TRBJ2-3	ASSPDEEGWY
TRBV20-1	many	TRBD1	TRBJ1-5	SATRGDQPQH
TRBV28	many	.	TRBJ1-1	ASSLWAIKRQSNTEAF
TRBV5-1	few	TRBD1	TRBJ2-1	ASSLTDRGYNEQF
TRBV5-6	many	.	TRBJ1-2	ASREARRASNYGYT
TRBV20-1	many	.	TRBJ2-5	SARDRKHQETQY
TRBV2	many	.	TRBJ2-2	ASSDWGSAGELF
TRBV20-1	.	TRBD2	TRBJ2-5	SARLLAGGRTQY
TRBV19	.	.	TRBJ2-7	ASSRVGRTEQY
TRBV19	many	TRBD1	TRBJ1-1	ASSIDPGTAQAF